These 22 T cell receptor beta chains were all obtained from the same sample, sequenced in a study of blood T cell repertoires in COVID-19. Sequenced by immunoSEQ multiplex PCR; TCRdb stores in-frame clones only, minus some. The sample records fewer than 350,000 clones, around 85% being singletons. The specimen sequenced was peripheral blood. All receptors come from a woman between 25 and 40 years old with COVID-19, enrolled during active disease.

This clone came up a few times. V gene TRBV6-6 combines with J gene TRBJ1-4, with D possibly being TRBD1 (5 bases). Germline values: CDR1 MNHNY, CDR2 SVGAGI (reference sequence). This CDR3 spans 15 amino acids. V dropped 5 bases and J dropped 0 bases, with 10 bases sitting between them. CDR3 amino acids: CASSGGTATNEKLFF. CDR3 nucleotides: TGTGCCAGCAGTGGGGGGACTGCAACTAATGAAAAACTGTTTTTT.

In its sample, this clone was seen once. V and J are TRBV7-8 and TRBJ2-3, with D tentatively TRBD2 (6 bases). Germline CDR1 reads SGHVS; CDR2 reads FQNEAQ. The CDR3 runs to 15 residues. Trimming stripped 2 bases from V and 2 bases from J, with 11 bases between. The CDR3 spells CASSLISGITDTQYF. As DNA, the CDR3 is TGTGCCAGCAGCTTAATTAGCGGAATCACAGATACGCAGTATTTT. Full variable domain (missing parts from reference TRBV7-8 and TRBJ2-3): GAGVSQSPRYKVAKRGQDVALRCDPISGHVSLFWYQQALGQGPEFLTYFQNEAQLDKSGLPSDRFFAERPEGSVSTLKIQRTQQEDSAVYLCASSLISGITDTQYFGPGTRLTVL.

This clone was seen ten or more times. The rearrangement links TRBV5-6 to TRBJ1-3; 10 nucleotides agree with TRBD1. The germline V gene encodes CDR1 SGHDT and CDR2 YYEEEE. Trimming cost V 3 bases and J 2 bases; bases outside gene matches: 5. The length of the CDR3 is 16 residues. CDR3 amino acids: CASSSLDRGPGNTIYF. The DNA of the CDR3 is TGTGCCAGCAGCTCTTTAGACAGGGGGCCTGGAAACACCATATATTTT. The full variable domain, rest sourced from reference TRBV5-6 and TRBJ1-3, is DAGVTQSPTHLIKTRGQQVTLRCSPKSGHDTVSWYQQALGQGPQFIFQYYEEEERQRGNFPDRFSGHQFPNYSSELNVNALLLGDSALYLCASSSLDRGPGNTIYFGEGSWLTVV.

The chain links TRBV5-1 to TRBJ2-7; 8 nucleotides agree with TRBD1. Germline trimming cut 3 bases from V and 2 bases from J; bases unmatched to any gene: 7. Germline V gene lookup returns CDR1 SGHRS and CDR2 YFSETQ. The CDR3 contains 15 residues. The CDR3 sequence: CASSSSGTGTYEQYF. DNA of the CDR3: TGCGCCAGCAGCTCATCCGGGACAGGCACCTACGAGCAGTACTTC. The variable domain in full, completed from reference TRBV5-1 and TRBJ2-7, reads KAGVTQTPRYLIKTRGQQVTLSCSPISGHRSVSWYQQTPGQGLQFLFEYFSETQRNKGNFPGRFSGRQFSNSRSEMNVSTLELGDSALYLCASSSSGTGTYEQYFGPGTRLTVT.

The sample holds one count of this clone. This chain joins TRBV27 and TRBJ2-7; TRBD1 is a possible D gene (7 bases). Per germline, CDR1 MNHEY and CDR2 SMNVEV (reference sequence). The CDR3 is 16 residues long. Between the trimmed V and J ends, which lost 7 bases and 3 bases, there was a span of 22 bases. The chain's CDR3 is CASTLRGRRGLYEQYF. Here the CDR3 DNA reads TGTGCCAGCACCCTAAGGGGTCGGAGGGGGCTCTACGAGCAGTACTTC.

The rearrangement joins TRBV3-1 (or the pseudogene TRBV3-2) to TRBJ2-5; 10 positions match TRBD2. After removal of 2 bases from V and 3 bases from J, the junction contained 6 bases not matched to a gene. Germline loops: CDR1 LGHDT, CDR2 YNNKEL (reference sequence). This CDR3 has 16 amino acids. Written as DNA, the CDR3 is TGTGCCAGCAGCCAATGGGAAGCGGGGGGGGAAGAGACCCAGTACTTC. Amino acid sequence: CASSQWEAGGEETQYF.

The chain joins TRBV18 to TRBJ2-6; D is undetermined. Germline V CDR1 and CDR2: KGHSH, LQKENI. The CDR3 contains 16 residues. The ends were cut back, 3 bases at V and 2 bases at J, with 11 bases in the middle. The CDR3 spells CASSPFGQTGANVLTF. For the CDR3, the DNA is TGTGCCAGCTCACCTTTCGGTCAAACTGGGGCCAACGTCCTGACTTTC.

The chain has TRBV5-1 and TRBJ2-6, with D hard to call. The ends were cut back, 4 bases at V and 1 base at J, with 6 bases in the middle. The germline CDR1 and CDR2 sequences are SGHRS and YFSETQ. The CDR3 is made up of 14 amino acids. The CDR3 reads CASSQMSGANVLTF. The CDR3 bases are TGCGCCAGCAGCCAAATGTCTGGGGCCAACGTCCTGACTTTC.

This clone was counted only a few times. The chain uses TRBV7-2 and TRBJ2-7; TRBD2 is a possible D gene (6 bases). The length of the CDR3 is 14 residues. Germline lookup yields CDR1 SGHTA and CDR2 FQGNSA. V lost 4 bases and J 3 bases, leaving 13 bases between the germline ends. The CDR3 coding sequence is TGTGCCAGCAGCTCCTTACTAGCCTACTACGAGCAGTACTTC. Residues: CASSSLLAYYEQYF.

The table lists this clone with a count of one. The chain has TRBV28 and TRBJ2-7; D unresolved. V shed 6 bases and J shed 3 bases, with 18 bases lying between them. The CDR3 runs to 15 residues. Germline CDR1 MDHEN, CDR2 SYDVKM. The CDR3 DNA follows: TGTGCCAGCAGCGCACTCCGAGACACACTCTACGAGCAGTACTTC. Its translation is CASSALRDTLYEQYF.

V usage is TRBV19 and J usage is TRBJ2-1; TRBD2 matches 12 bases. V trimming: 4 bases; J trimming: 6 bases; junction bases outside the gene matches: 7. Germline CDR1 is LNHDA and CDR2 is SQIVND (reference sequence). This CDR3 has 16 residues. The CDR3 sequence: CASSTSSGGAANEQFF. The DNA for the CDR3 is TGTGCCAGTAGTACCTCTAGCGGGGGGGCCGCCAATGAGCAGTTCTTC.

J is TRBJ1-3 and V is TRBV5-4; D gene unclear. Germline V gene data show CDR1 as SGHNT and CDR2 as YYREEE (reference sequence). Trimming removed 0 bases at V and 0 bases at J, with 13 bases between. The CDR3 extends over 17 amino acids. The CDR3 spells CASSLEGGRSSGNTIYF. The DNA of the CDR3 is TGTGCCAGCAGCTTGGAGGGAGGCAGAAGCTCTGGAAACACCATATATTTT.

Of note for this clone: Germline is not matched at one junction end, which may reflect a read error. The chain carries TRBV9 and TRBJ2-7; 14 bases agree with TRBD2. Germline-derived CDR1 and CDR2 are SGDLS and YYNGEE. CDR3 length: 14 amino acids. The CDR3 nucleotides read TGTGCCAGCAGCGCCGGACTAGCGGGGGGCGAGGAGTACTTC. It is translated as CASSAGLAGGEEYF.

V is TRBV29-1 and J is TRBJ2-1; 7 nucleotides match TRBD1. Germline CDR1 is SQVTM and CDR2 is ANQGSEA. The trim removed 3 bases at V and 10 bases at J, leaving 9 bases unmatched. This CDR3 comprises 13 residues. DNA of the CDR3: TGCAGCGTTGACGGGACAGCGGTTGAGGAGCAGTTCTTC. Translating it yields CSVDGTAVEEQFF.

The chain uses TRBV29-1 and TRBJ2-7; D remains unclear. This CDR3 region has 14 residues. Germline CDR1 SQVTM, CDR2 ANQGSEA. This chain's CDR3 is CTHPSESHSYEQYF. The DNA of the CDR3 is TGCACCCACCCCAGCGAGTCTCATTCCTACGAGCAGTACTTC.

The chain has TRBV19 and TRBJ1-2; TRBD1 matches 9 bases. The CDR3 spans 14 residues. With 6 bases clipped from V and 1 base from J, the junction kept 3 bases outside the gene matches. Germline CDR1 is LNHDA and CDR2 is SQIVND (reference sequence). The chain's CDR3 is CASSGQGNNYGYTF. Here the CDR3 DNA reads TGTGCCAGTAGCGGACAGGGGAATAACTATGGCTACACCTTC.

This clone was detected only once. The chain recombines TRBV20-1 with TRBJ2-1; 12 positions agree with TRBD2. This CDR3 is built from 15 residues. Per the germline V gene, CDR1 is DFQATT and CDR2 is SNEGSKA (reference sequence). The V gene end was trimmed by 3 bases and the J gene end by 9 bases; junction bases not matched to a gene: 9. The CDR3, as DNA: TGCAGTGCTAGTTTGGCTAGCGGGGGGGCCGGTGAGCAGTTCTTC. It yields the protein CSASLASGGAGEQFF.

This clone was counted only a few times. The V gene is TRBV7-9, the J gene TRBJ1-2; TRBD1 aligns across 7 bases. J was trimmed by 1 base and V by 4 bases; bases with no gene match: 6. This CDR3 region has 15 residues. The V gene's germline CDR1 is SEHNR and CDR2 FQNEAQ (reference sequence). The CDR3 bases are TGTGCCAGCAGCTCCCGGGACAGCTTTAACTATGGCTACACCTTC. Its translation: CASSSRDSFNYGYTF.

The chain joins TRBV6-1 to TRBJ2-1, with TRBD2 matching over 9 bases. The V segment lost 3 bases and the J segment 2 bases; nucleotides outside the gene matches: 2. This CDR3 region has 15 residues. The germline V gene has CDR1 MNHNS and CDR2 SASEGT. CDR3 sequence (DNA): TGTGCCAGCAGTGATCGCGGGGGGGCCTACAATGAGCAGTTCTTC. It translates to CASSDRGGAYNEQFF.

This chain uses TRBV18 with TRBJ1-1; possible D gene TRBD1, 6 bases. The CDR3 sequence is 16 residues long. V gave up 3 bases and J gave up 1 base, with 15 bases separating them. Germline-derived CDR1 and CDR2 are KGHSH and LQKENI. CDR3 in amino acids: CASSPLGQTKNTEAFF. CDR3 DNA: TGTGCCAGCTCACCTCTAGGACAGACAAAGAACACTGAAGCTTTCTTT.

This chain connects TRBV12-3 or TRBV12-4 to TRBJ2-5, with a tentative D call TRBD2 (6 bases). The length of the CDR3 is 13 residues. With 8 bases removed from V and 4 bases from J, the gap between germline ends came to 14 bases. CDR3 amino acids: CASGSQGGETQYF. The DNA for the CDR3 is TGTGCCAGCGGCTCTCAGGGAGGAGAGACCCAGTACTTC.

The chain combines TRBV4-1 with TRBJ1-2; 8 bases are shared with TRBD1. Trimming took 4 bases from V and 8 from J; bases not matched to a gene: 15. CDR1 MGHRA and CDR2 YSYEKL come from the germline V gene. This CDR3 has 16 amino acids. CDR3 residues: CASSPWTGWFLGGYTF. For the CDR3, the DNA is TGCGCCAGCAGCCCCTGGACAGGGTGGTTTTTGGGGGGCTACACCTTC.